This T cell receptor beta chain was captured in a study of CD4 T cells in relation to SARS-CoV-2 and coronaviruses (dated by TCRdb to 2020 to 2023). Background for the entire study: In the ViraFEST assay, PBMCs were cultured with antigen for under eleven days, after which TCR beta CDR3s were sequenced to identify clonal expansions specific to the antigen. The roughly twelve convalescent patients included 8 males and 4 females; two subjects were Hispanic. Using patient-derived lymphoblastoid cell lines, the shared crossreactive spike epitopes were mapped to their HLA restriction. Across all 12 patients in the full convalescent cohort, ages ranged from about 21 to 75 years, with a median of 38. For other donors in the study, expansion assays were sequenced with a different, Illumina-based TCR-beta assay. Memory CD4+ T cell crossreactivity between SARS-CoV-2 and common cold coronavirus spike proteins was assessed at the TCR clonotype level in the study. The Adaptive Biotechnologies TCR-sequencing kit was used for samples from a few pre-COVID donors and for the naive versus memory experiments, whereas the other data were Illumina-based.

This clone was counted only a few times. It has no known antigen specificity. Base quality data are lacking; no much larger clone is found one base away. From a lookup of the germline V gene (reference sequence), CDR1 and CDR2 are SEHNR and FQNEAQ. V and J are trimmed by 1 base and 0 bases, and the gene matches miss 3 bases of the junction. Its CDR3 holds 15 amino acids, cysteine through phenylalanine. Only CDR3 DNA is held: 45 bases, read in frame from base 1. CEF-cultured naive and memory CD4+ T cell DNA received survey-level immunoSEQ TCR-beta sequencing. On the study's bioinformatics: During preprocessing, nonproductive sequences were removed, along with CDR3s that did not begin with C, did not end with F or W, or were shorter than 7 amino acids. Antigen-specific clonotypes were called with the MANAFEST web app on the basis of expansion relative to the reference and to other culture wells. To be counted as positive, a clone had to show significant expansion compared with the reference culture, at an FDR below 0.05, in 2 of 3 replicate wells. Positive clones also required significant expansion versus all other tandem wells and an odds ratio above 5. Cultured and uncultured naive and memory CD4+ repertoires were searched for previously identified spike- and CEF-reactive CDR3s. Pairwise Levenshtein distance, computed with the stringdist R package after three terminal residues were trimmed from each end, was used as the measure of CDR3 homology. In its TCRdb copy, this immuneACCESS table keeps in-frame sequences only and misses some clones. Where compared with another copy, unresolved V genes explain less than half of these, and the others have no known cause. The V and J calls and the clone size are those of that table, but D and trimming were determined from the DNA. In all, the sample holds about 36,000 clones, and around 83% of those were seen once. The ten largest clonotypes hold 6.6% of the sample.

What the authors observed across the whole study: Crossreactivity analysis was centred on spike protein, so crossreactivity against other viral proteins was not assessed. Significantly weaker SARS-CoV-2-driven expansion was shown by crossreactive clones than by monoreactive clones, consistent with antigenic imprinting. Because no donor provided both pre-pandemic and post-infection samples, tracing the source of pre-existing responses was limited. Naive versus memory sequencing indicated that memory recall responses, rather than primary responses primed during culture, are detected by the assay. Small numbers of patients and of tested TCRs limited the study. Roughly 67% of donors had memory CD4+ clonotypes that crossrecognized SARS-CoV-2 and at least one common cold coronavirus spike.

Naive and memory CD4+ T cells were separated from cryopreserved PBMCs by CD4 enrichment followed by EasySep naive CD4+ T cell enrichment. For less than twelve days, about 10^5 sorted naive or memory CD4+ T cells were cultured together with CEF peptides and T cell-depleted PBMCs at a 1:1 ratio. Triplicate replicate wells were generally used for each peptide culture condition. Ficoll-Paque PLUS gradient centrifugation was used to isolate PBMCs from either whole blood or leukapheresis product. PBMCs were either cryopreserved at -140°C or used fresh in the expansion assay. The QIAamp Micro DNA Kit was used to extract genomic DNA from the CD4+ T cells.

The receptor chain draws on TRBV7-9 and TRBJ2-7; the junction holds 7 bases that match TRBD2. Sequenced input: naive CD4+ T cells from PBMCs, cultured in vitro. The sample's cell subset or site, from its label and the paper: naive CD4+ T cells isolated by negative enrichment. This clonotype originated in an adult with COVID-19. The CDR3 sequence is CASSLGRGSSYEQYF. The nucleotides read TGTGCCAGCAGCTTAGGACGCGGGAGCTCCTACGAGCAGTACTTC.